Sequencing of this T cell receptor (beta chain) was carried out in a study of Ad26.COV2.S vaccination and SARS-CoV-2 variants. Study-level results: Reported post-vaccination CD8+ and CD4+ T cell responses to spike showed substantial breadth.

The CDR3 has 15 residues. V lost 7 bases and J lost 10, with 20 bases in between. CDR1 and CDR2 (germline): LNHDA, SQIVND (reference sequence). This clone came up once. Antigen specificity is unknown. Generated by immunoSEQ multiplex PCR, the TCRdb table keeps only in-frame clones and is missing some. This repertoire shows some 330,000 clones, almost 90% found once; its top ten account for around 5%. Treatment defined: some 20 received Ad26.COV2.S at low or high dose, single or two shots; about 5 received placebo; per-sample allocation not given. Sampling happened 63 days after the first vaccine or placebo injection.

This TCR came from a person aged 18-60 years who received the Ad26.COV2.S COVID-19 vaccine or a placebo. This specimen was peripheral blood, taken in a trial of Ad26.COV2.S vaccine versus placebo. The chain recombines TRBV19 with TRBJ1-6; D uncertain. CDR3 nucleotide sequence: TGTGCCAGTACGTTACAAGGGAGCGGTGGATCACCCCTCCACTTT. Its protein product is CASTLQGSGGSPLHF.